These T cell receptor beta chains were read from a single sample in a study of T cells in Graves' hyperthyroidism and ophthalmopathy. One entry per CDR3 protein, called by TCRdb with MiXCR from the multiplex PCR reads. The sample records 250,000 to 350,000 distinct CDR3 sequences, approximately 17% being singletons. Sequencing was performed on blood. The receptors were gathered from a man younger than 45 with Graves' hyperthyroidism. Each CDR3 is given with its conserved first and last residue. D genes are given only for firm matches. Clone size is not always given. Where it is, it says once, few, many or a class for expanded clones.

V gene,clone size,J gene,D gene,CDR3 protein,CDR3 DNA
TRBV12-3/TRBV12-4,few,TRBJ2-7,TRBD1,CASSRDRAFHEQYF,TGTGCCAGCAGTCGGGACAGGGCGTTCCACGAGCAGTACTTC
TRBV9,few,TRBJ2-1,TRBD1,CASSLTSPGTGVSYNEQFF,TGTGCCAGCAGCTTAACCTCTCCCGGGACAGGGGTGTCCTACAATGAGCAGTTCTTC
TRBV29-1,NA,TRBJ2-7,TRBD2,CSVERLAGGYEQYF,TGCAGCGTTGAACGACTAGCGGGAGGCTACGAGCAGTACTTC
TRBV2,many,TRBJ2-7,TRBD1,CASTDPGTDYEQYF,TGTGCCAGCACCGACCCCGGGACAGACTACGAGCAGTACTTC
TRBV6-2/TRBV6-3,many,TRBJ2-1,TRBD1,CASRSEIQGANEQFF,TGTGCCAGCAGGTCCGAGATACAGGGGGCCAATGAGCAGTTCTTC
TRBV11-1,many,TRBJ1-1,NA,CASSGLNTEAFF,TGTGCCAGCTCGGGATTGAACACTGAAGCTTTCTTT
TRBV12-3/TRBV12-4,NA,TRBJ2-3,TRBD1,CASSYTGGGTDTQYF,TGTGCCAGCAGTTACACAGGGGGCGGCACAGATACGCAGTATTTT
TRBV24-1,few,TRBJ2-1,NA,CAIRDLNTNEQFF,TGTGCCATCCGGGACCTAAACACCAATGAGCAGTTCTTC
TRBV3-1,NA,TRBJ1-1,TRBD1,CASSQGWNRGYWNTEAFF,TGTGCCAGCAGCCAAGGATGGAACAGGGGTTATTGGAACACTGAAGCTTTCTTT
TRBV5-1,NA,TRBJ2-3,NA,CASKVGGIVDTQYF,TGCGCCAGCAAGGTGGGCGGGATCGTAGATACGCAGTATTTT
TRBV27,many,TRBJ2-7,TRBD1,CASSYRGLAYEQYF,TGTGCCAGCAGTTACAGGGGGCTCGCCTACGAGCAGTACTTC
TRBV10-3,NA,TRBJ1-6,TRBD1,CAIRGSPGGQGPNSPLHF,TGTGCCATCAGGGGGTCCCCCGGGGGACAGGGCCCGAATTCACCCCTCCACTTT
TRBV28,NA,TRBJ1-5,NA,CASTWGNQPQHF,TGTGCCAGCACCTGGGGAAATCAGCCCCAGCATTTT
TRBV28,many,TRBJ1-1,NA,CASSSPTTNTEAFF,TGTGCCAGCAGTTCACCGACTACCAACACTGAAGCTTTCTTT
TRBV5-1,many,TRBJ1-1,NA,CASSLDTNTEAFF,TGTGCCAGCAGCTTAGACACGAACACTGAAGCTTTCTTT
TRBV6-6,few,TRBJ1-1,TRBD1,CASSYYQGAEAFF,TGTGCCAGCAGTTACTACCAGGGGGCTGAAGCTTTCTTT
TRBV20-1,NA,TRBJ2-1,TRBD2,CSTTRTSFPNEQFF,TGCAGTACCACCCGGACTAGTTTTCCCAATGAGCAGTTCTTC
TRBV29-1,many,TRBJ2-1,TRBD2,CSVSRAGGLNEQFF,TGCAGCGTGTCCAGAGCGGGAGGTCTAAATGAGCAGTTCTTC
TRBV30,many,TRBJ1-5,NA,CAWSGGLNQPQHF,TGTGCCTGGAGTGGGGGCCTTAATCAGCCCCAGCATTTT
TRBV20-1,NA,TRBJ2-7,NA,CSAGRVGTYEQYF,TGCAGTGCTGGCAGGGTAGGGACCTACGAGCAGTACTTC
TRBV7-6,many,TRBJ2-2,TRBD1,CASSLETGANTGELFF,TGTGCCAGCAGCTTAGAAACAGGGGCGAACACCGGGGAGCTGTTTTTT
TRBV7-8,NA,TRBJ2-1,TRBD2,CASSLGAGGPKNEQFF,TGTGCCAGCAGCTTAGGGGCGGGAGGGCCGAAGAATGAGCAGTTCTTC
TRBV29-1,many,TRBJ2-2,TRBD1,CSVGQGADATGELFF,TGCAGCGTTGGTCAGGGGGCGGACGCCACCGGGGAGCTGTTTTTT
TRBV11-3,many,TRBJ2-7,NA,CASSLGGFTYEQYF,TGTGCCAGCAGCTTAGGGGGCTTCACCTACGAGCAGTACTTC
TRBV3-1,few,TRBJ1-4,NA,CASSQGQRRNEKLFF,TGTGCCAGCAGCCAAGGGCAGCGGCGTAATGAAAAACTGTTTTTT